This T cell receptor (beta chain) emerged from a study of shared clonotypes between healthy human individuals. Sequencing used immunoSEQ multiplex PCR; TCRdb keeps in-frame clones, though not all of them. The sample has hundreds of thousands of clones, around four fifths seen once; the top ten hold 1.5% to 2%. Findings and caveats of the study: A handful of donors shared 4.5% to 6.5% of their naive CD4 clonotypes.

Notes on this clone: The antigen is unknown. This same CDR3 is encoded by further DNA sequences in the sample.

V lost 6 bases, J lost 0 bases, and 4 bases stayed unmatched. The germline V gene has CDR1 MGHRA and CDR2 YSYEKL. The CDR3 covers 14 residues. The clonotype originates from a woman younger than 45 in good health. V usage is TRBV4-1 and J usage is TRBJ2-7; 8 bases agree with TRBD2. Sequenced sample: memory CD4+ T cells sorted from blood. Specified subset: CD45RA-negative fraction. The chain's CDR3 is CASSSSGSSYEQYF. The CDR3 nucleotides read TGCGCCAGCAGTAGCAGCGGGAGCTCCTACGAGCAGTACTTC.